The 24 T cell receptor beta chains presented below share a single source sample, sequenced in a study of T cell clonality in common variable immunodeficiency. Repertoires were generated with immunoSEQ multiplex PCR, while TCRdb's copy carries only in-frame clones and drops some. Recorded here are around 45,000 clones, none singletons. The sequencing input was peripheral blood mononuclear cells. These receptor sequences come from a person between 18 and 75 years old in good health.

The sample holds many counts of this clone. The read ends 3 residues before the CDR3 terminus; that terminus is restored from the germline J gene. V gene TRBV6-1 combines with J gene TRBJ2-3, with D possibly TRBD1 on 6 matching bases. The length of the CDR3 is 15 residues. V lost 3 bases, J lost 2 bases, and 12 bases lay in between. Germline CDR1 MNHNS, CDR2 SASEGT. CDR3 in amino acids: CASSDVGHDTDTQYF. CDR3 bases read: TGTGCCAGCAGTGACGTGGGACACGACACAGATACG.

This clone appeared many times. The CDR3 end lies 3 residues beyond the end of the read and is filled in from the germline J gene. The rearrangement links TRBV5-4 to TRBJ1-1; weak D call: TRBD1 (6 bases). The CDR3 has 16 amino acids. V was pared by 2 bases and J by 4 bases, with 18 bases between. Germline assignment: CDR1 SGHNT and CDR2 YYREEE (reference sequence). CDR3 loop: CASSLGQGQGRTEAFF. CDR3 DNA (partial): TGTGCCAGCAGCTTAGGGCAGGGGCAGGGGCGCACTGAA.

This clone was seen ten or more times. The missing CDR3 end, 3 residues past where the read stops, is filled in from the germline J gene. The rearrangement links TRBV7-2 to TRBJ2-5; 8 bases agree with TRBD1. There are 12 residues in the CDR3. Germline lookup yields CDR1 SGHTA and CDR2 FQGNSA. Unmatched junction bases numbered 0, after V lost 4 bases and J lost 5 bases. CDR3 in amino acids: CASSWDRETQYF. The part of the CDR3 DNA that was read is TGTGCCAGCAGCTGGGACAGGGAGACC.

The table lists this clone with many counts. The CDR3 bases that were read are TGCGCCAGCAGCTTGGTCGGTGAACTAAATGGCTATGGC. Translating it yields CASSLVGELNGYG. The CDR3 in its entirety is CASSLVGELNGYGYTF. The genes are TRBV5-1 and TRBJ1-2; unclear D gene. Read data end 3 residues before the CDR3 end; the end is taken from the germline J gene. The CDR3 contains 16 residues. Trimming cost V 0 bases and J 4 bases, with 16 bases left between them. The germline gives CDR1 SGHRS, CDR2 YFSETQ. Complete variable domain (other parts from reference TRBV5-1 and TRBJ1-2): KAGVTQTPRYLIKTRGQQVTLSCSPISGHRSVSWYQQTPGQGLQFLFEYFSETQRNKGNFPGRFSGRQFSNSRSEMNVSTLELGDSALYLCASSLVGELNGYGYTFGSGTRLTVV.

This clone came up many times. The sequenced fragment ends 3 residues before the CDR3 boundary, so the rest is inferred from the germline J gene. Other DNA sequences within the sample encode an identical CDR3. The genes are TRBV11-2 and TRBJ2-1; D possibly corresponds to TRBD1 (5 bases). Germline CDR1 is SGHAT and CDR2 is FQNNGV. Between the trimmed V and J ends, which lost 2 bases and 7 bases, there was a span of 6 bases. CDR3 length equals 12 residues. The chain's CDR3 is CASSLKGNEQFF. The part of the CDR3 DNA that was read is TGTGCCAGCAGCTTAAAGGGGAATGAG.

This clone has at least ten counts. The part of the CDR3 DNA that was read is TGTGCCAGCAGCTTAAGGGGTGGCAATCAGCCC. This gives the protein CASSLRGGNQP. The whole CDR3 is CASSLRGGNQPQHF. This sequence joins TRBV13 and TRBJ1-5; perhaps TRBD1 as D (5 bases). Sequencing ends 3 residues short of the CDR3 end; the germline J gene provides the rest. The CDR3 has 14 amino acids. The germline gives CDR1 PRHDT, CDR2 FYEKMQ (reference sequence). Trimming shortened V by 2 bases and J by 2 bases, and 7 bases separated the two germline ends. The complete variable domain, with remaining parts taken from reference TRBV13 and TRBJ1-5, reads AAGVIQSPRHLIKEKRETATLKCYPIPRHDTVYWYQQGPGQDPQFLISFYEKMQSDKGSIPDRFSAQQFSDYHSELNMSSLELGDSALYFCASSLRGGNQPQHFGDGTRLSIL.

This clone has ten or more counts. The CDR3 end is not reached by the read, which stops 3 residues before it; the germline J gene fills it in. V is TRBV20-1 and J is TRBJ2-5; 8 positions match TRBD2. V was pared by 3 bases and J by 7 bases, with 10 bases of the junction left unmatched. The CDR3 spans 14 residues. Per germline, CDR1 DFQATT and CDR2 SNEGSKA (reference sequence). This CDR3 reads CSARGTSARRTQYF. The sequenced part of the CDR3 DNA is TGCAGTGCTAGGGGGACTAGTGCTAGGCGGACC.

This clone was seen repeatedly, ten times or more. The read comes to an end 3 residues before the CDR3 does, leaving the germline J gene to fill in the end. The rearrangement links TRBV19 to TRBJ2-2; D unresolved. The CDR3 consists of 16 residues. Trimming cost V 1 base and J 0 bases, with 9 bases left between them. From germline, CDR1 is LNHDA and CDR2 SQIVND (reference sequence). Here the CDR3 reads CASSIGATSNTGELFF. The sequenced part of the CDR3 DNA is TGTGCCAGTAGTATAGGAGCGACCTCGAACACCGGGGAG.

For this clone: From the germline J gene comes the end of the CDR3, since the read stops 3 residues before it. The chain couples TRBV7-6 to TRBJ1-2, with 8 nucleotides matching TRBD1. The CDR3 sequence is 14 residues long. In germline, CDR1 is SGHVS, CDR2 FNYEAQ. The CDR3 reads CASSVGQGADTYTF. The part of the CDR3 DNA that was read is TGTGCCAGCAGCGTCGGACAGGGAGCAGATACC.

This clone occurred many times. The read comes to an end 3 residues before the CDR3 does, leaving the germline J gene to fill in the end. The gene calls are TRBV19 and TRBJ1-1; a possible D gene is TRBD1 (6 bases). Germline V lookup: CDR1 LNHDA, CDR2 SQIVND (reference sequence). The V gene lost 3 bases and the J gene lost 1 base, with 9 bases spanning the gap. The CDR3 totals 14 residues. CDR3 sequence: CASSIRGKNTEAFF. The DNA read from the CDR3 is TGTGCCAGTAGTATCAGGGGCAAGAACACTGAA.

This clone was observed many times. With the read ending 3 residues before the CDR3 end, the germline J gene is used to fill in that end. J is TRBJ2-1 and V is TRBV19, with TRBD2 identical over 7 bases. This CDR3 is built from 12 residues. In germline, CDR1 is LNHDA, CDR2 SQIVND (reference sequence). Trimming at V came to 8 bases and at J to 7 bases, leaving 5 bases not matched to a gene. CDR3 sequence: CASALALNEQFF. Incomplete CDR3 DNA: TGTGCCAGTGCACTAGCGTTGAATGAG.

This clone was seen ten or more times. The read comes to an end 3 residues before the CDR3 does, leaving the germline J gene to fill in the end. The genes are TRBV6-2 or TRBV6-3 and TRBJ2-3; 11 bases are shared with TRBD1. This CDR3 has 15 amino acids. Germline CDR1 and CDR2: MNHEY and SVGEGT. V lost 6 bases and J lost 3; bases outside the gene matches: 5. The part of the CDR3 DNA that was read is TGTGCCAGCAGAACGGACAGGGGGCTGACAGATACG. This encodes CASRTDRGLTDT. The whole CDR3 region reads CASRTDRGLTDTQYF.

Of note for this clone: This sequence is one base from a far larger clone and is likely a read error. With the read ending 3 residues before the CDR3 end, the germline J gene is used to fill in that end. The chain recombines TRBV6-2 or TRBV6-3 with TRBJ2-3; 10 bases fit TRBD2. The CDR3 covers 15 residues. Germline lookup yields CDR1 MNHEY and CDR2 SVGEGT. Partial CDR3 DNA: TGTGACAGCAGTTTCGGGACTAGCGACACAGATACG. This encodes CDSSFGTSDTDT. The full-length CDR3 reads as CDSSFGTSDTDTQYF.

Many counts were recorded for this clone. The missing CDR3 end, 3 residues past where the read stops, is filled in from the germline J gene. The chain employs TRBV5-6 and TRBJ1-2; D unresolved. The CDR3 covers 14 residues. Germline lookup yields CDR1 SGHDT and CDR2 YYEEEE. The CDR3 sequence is CASSAMFSSYDYTF. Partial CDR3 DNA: TGTGCCAGCAGCGCTATGTTCTCCTCCTACGAC.

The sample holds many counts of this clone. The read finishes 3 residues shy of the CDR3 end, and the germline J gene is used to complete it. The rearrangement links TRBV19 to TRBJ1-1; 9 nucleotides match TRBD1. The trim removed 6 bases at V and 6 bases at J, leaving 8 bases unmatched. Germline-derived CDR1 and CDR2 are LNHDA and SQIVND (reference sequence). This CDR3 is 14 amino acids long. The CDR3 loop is CASRRQGVSSEAFF. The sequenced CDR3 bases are TGTGCCAGTAGGCGACAGGGGGTCAGTTCTGAA.

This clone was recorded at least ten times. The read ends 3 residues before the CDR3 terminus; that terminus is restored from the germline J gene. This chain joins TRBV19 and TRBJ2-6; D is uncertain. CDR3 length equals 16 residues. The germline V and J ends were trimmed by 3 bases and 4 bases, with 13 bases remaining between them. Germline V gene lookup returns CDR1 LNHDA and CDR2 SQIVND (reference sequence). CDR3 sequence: CASSIAGNLGANVLTF. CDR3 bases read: TGTGCCAGTAGTATCGCCGGTAATCTGGGGGCCAACGTC.

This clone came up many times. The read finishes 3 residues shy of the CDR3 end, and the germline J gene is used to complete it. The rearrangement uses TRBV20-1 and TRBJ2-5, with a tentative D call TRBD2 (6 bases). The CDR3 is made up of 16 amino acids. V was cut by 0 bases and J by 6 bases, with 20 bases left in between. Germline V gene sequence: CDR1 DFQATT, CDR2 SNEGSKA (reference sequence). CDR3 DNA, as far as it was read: TGCAGTGCTAGAGATTCGTATGGGAAACGGGGGAAGACC. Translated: CSARDSYGKRGKT. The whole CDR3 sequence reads CSARDSYGKRGKTQYF.

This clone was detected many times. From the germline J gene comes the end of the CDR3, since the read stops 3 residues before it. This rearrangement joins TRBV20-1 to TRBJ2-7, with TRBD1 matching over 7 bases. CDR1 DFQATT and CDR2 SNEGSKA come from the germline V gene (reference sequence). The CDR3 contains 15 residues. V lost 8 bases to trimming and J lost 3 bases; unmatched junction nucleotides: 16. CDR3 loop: CSLRGPGTEGYEQYF. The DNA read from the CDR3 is TGCAGTTTAAGGGGCCCCGGGACAGAAGGCTACGAG.

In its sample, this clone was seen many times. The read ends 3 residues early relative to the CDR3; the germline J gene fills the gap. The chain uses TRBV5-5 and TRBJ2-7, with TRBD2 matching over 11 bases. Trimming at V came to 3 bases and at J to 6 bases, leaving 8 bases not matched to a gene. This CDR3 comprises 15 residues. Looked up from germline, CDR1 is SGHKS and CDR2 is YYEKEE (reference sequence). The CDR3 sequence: CASSSYHLAGGEQYF. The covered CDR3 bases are TGTGCCAGCAGCTCCTACCATCTAGCGGGGGGCGAG.

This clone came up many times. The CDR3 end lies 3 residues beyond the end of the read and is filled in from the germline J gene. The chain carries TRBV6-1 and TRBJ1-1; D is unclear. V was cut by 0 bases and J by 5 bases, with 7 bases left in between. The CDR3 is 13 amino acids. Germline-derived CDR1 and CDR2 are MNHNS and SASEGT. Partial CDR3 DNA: TGTGCCAGCAGTGAAGCAATAGAGACTGAA. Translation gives CASSEAIETE. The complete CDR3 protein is CASSEAIETEAFF.

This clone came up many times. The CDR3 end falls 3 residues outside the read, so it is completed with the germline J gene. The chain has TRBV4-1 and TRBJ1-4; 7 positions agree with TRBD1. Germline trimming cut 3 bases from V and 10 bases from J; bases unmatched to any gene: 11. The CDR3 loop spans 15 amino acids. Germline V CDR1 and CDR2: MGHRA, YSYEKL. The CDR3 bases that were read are TGCGCCAGCAGCCACCCGGAGACAGGGTTCCGAAAA. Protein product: CASSHPETGFRK. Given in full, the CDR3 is CASSHPETGFRKLFF.

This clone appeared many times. The CDR3 reads CASSESGENSPLHF. The DNA read from the CDR3 is TGTGCCAGCAGTGAATCGGGGGAGAACTCACCC. The rearrangement links TRBV6-1 to TRBJ1-6, with a possible D match to TRBD1 (5 bases). The read finishes 3 residues shy of the CDR3 end, and the germline J gene is used to complete it. CDR1 is MNHNS and CDR2 is SASEGT in the germline V gene. This CDR3 contains 14 residues. Trimming removed 2 bases from V and 10 bases from J, with 12 bases in between.

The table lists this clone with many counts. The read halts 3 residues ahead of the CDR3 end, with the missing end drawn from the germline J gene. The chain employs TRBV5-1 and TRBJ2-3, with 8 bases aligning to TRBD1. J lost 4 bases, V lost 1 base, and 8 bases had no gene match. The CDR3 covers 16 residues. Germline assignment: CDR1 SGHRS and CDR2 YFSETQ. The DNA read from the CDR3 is TGCGCCAGCAGCTTGCGGGGCAGGGGGCGTCCAGATACG. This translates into CASSLRGRGRPDT. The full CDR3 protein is CASSLRGRGRPDTQYF.

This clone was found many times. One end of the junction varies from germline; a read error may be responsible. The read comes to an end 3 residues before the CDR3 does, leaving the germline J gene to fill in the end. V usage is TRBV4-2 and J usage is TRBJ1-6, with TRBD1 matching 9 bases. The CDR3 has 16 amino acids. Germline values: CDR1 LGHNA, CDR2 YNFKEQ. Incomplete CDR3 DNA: TGCGCCAGCAGCCAAGATAATGGGGACAGGGTTTCACCC. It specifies CASSQDNGDRVSP. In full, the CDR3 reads CASSQDNGDRVSPLHF.